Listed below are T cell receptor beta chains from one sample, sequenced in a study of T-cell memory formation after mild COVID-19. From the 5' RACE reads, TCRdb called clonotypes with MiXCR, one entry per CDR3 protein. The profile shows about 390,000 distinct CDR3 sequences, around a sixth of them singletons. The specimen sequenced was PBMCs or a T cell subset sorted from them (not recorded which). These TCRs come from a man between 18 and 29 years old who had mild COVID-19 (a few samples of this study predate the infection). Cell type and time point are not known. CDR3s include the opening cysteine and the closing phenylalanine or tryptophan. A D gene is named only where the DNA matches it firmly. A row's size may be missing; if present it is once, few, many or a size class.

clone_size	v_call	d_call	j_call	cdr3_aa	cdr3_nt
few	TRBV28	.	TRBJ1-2	CAGPALRRGYTF	TGTGCGGGGCCGGCCCTCCGGAGGGGCTACACCTTC
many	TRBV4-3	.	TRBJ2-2	CASSQDLGHETGELFF	TGCGCCAGCAGCCAAGATTTGGGACACGAAACCGGGGAGCTGTTTTTT
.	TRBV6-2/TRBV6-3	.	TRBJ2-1	CASSYVGGSEQFF	TGTGCCAGCAGTTACGTGGGGGGTAGTGAGCAGTTCTTC
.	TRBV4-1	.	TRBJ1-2	CAGSGGDSNYGYTF	TGCGCCGGCAGCGGGGGAGACAGCAATTATGGCTACACCTTC
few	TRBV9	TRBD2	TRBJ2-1	CASSALAGGYNEQFF	TGTGCCAGCAGCGCACTAGCGGGGGGGTACAATGAGCAGTTCTTC
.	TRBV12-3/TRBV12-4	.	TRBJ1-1	CASRGLGTEAFF	TGTGCCAGCCGGGGGCTGGGGACTGAAGCTTTCTTT
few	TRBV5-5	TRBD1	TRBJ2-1	CASSFSWDRGDEQFF	TGTGCCAGCAGCTTCAGTTGGGACAGGGGCGATGAGCAGTTCTTC
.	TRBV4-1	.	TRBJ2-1	CASSQTIGYNEQFF	TGCGCCAGCAGCCAAACAATTGGCTACAATGAGCAGTTCTTC
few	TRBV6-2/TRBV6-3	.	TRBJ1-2	CASSYDQAALFYTF	TGTGCCAGCAGTTACGACCAGGCGGCCCTTTTCTACACCTTC
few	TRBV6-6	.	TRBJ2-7	CASSRHGTERYEQYF	TGTGCCAGCAGCCGTCATGGGACGGAACGCTACGAGCAGTACTTC
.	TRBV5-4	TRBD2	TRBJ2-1	CASSRGAGGDNEQFF	TGTGCCAGCAGCCGTGGAGCGGGGGGGGACAATGAGCAGTTCTTC
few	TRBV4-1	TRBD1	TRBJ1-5	CASSSRTGERNQPQHF	TGCGCCAGCAGCTCAAGGACAGGGGAACGCAATCAGCCCCAGCATTTT
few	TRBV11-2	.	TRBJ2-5	CASSPYLDWAPNF	TGTGCCAGCAGCCCGTACCTCGACTGGGCCCCGAACTTC
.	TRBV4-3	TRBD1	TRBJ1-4	CASSQYQGATNEKLFF	TGCGCCAGCAGCCAATATCAGGGGGCAACTAATGAAAAACTGTTTTTT
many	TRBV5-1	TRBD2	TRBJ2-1	CASTQDSGYNEQFF	TGCGCCAGCACCCAGGATAGCGGGTACAATGAGCAGTTCTTC
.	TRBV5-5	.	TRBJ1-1	CASSRPGTLNTEAFF	TGTGCCAGCAGCCGTCCCGGGACTCTGAACACTGAAGCTTTCTTT
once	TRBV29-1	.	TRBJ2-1	CSVVAQGNDEQFF	TGCAGCGTTGTGGCGCAGGGGAACGATGAGCAGTTCTTC
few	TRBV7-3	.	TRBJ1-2	CASSDRDATRYTF	TGTGCCAGCAGTGACCGGGACGCCACGAGGTACACCTTC
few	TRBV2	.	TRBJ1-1	CASSYTGDARQRNTEAFF	TGTGCCAGCAGTTATACGGGGGACGCCCGTCAAAGGAACACTGAAGCTTTCTTT
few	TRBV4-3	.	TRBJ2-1	CASSQDHGLGMSSYNEQFF	TGCGCCAGCAGCCAAGATCATGGTCTGGGGATGAGCTCCTACAATGAGCAGTTCTTC
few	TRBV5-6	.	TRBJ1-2	CASSLRVEYGYTF	TGTGCCAGCAGCTTAAGGGTGGAGTATGGCTACACCTTC
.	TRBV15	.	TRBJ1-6	CATSRDNTGGSPLHF	TGTGCCACCAGCAGAGATAACACCGGGGGTTCACCCCTCCACTTT